This T cell receptor beta chain was found in a study of regulatory T cells in long-lasting Graves disease. Libraries of TCR beta came from iRepertoire HTBI primers plus Arm-PCR of CDR3 regions. TCRdb independently ran MiXCR on the multiplex PCR reads; one entry per CDR3 protein. The repertoire holds hundreds of thousands of distinct CDR3 sequences, roughly 17% seen once, with 25% to 30% in the top ten. Time point here: newly diagnosed GD, antithyroid drugs for less than 3 months. Researchers made the TCR library from RNA that was extracted from PBMCs. This clonotype has at least ten counts. Its antigen remains unknown. This CDR3 region has 15 residues. The germline gives CDR1 SGHAT, CDR2 FQNNGV. The V end lost 1 base, the J end lost 4 bases, and 11 bases lay between the germline ends. Points from the study as a whole: What was studied was peripheral blood only, and not thyroid tissue. Sample size was small, which may have lowered accuracy.

This sample was shared with a second study, whose subject was T cells in Graves' hyperthyroidism and ophthalmopathy. That publication notes: HTBI primers drove first-round RT-PCR of the TCR CDR3.

This TCR derives from a man aged 40-49 years with Graves disease. The sample in question was peripheral blood mononuclear cells (PBMCs), obtained at new diagnosis, from a patient treated with antithyroid drugs. This chain uses TRBV11-2 with TRBJ2-1, with D tentatively TRBD1 or TRBD2 (5 bases each). CDR3: CASSLGSGAYNEQFF. In DNA form, the CDR3 reads TGTGCCAGCAGCTTAGGCTCCGGGGCTTACAATGAGCAGTTCTTC.